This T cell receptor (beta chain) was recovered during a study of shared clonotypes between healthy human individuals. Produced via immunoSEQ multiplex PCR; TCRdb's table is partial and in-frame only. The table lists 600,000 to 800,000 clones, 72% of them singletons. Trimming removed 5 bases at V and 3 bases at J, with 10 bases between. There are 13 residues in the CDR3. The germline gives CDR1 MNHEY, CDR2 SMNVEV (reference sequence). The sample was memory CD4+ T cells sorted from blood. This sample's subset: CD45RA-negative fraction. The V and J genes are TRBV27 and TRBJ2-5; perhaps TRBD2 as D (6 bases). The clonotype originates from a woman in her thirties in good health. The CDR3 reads CASSQRLEETQYF. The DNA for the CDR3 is TGTGCCAGCAGTCAACGACTAGAAGAGACCCAGTACTTC.